The following is a TCR beta chain sequence with its context. Germline assignment: CDR1 LGHNA and CDR2 YNFKEQ. The CDR3 spans 16 residues. V was cut by 2 bases and J by 5 bases, with 18 bases left in between. This sample was included in a study of blood T cell repertoires in COVID-19. In the original analysis: Amplification from reference gene primers served as the basis for estimated nucleated cell counts. Sequencing was performed with immunoSEQ multiplex PCR; in TCRdb, only in-frame clones are kept and a portion is missing. V and J calls and clone size are those listed in that table; D and trimming were worked out from the DNA. The sample carries 220,000 or so clones, less than 90% recorded once.

Sequenced: peripheral blood. The rearrangement uses TRBV4-2 and TRBJ1-2; D perhaps matches TRBD1 (5 bases). The receptor was derived from a woman aged 55-70 years who had recovered from COVID-19. The chain's CDR3 is CASSQTAGPSSYGYTF. The CDR3 bases are TGTGCCAGCAGCCAAACTGCAGGGCCCTCCTCTTATGGCTACACCTTC.